This T cell receptor beta chain derives from a study of T cells in Graves' hyperthyroidism and ophthalmopathy. This CDR3 region has 15 residues. Looked up from germline, CDR1 is SQVTM and CDR2 is ANQGSEA. Between the trimmed V and J ends, which lost 2 bases and 2 bases, there was a span of 15 bases. This clonotype was detected ten times or more. Antigen specificity is unknown. In patients aged 18 to 65, hyperthyroidism was newly diagnosed, with duration under 2 months. About 10 ml of fresh peripheral blood supplied the PBMCs. TCR beta CDR3 region amplification was performed from RNA transcripts. HTBI primers were the set used in a first-round RT-PCR of the TCR CDR3. TCRdb reprocessed the multiplex PCR reads via MiXCR and lists one record per CDR3 protein. The table includes around 440,000 distinct CDR3 sequences, more than 15% detected once. Findings and caveats of the study: In validation, the model predicted ophthalmopathy. These predictions came a median roughly 7.1 months before onset. Peripheral blood also featured most of the thyroid clonotypes expanded above 0.001.

The chain uses TRBV29-1 and TRBJ1-1; unclear D gene. This TCR was recovered from a woman aged 18-35 years with Graves' hyperthyroidism. Material for sequencing was blood. The CDR3: CSVEQRLAGNTEAFF. In nucleotides, the CDR3 is TGCAGCGTTGAACAAAGGTTGGCAGGTAACACTGAAGCTTTCTTT.